The 32 T cell receptor beta chains below come from one sample, sequenced in a study of cytomegalovirus exposure and HLA in healthy donors. The PCR ran on 60 Vbeta and 13 Jbeta primers. The repertoire was sequenced with immunoSEQ multiplex PCR; TCRdb's copy has only in-frame clones and lacks some. Of 98,000 or so clones listed, roughly 75% are singletons. The material sequenced was PBMCs. The receptor set was obtained from a woman in her thirties or forties in good health and CMV-seronegative.

The rearrangement joins TRBV19 to TRBJ2-4; 8 positions match TRBD1. Per germline, CDR1 LNHDA and CDR2 SQIVND (reference sequence). This CDR3 has 13 amino acids. J gave up 9 bases and V 7 bases, and 8 bases lay outside the gene matches. CDR3 region: CASNPRQGFIQYF. In DNA, the CDR3 is TGTGCCAGTAACCCTCGACAGGGGTTCATTCAGTACTTC.

The chain uses TRBV5-1 and TRBJ2-3, with 11 nucleotides matching TRBD1. The CDR3 spans 15 residues. Trimming cost V 3 bases and J 2 bases; bases outside gene matches: 2. Germline V gives CDR1 SGHRS, CDR2 YFSETQ. The CDR3: CASSSDRGPTDTQYF. The CDR3, as DNA: TGCGCCAGCAGCTCGGACAGGGGGCCCACAGATACGCAGTATTTT. Looking up the rest from reference TRBV5-1 and TRBJ2-3 gives the full variable domain: KAGVTQTPRYLIKTRGQQVTLSCSPISGHRSVSWYQQTPGQGLQFLFEYFSETQRNKGNFPGRFSGRQFSNSRSEMNVSTLELGDSALYLCASSSDRGPTDTQYFGPGTRLTVL.

The table lists this clone with a few counts. V is TRBV7-3 and J is TRBJ2-1, with 7 positions matching TRBD1. Germline V gives CDR1 SGHTA, CDR2 FQGTGA. Trimming took 4 bases from V and 4 from J; bases not matched to a gene: 7. The CDR3 runs to 15 residues. CDR3 residues: CASSSSDRFYNEQFF. The DNA of the CDR3 is TGTGCCAGCAGCTCCTCGGACAGGTTTTACAATGAGCAGTTCTTC.

The chain is built from TRBV5-8 and TRBJ1-2; D perhaps matches TRBD1 (5 bases). Per the germline V gene, CDR1 is SGHTS and CDR2 is YDEGEE. The CDR3 runs 14 residues. V gave up 3 bases and J gave up 4 bases, with 13 bases separating them. The CDR3 is CASSWKRQSYGYTF. The CDR3, as DNA: TGTGCCAGCAGCTGGAAGAGACAGAGCTATGGCTACACCTTC.

The CDR3 DNA reads as TGTGCCAGCAGCCCCACGGGCCTAGCGGGAGTCGTTGAGACCCAGTACTTC. This gives the protein CASSPTGLAGVVETQYF. The chain recombines TRBV13 with TRBJ2-5; 10 bases align to TRBD2. Germline values: CDR1 PRHDT, CDR2 FYEKMQ (reference sequence). The CDR3 totals 17 residues. V gave up 5 bases and J gave up 5 bases; unmatched junction bases: 14.

The chain has TRBV29-1 and TRBJ2-1, with D unclear. Germline CDR1 SQVTM, CDR2 ANQGSEA. The ends were cut back, 0 bases at V and 0 bases at J, with 15 bases in the middle. This CDR3 region has 17 residues. This CDR3 reads CSVEDPNVRSSYNEQFF. The CDR3 DNA reads TGCAGCGTTGAAGATCCCAATGTGAGGAGCTCCTACAATGAGCAGTTCTTC.

This chain links TRBV5-1 with TRBJ2-2, with 10 nucleotides matching TRBD1. Germline-derived CDR1 and CDR2 are SGHRS and YFSETQ. The CDR3 has 16 residues. Germline trimming cut 1 base from V and 6 bases from J; bases unmatched to any gene: 6. The CDR3 protein is CASSLFGTGVAGELFF. The CDR3 nucleotides read TGCGCCAGCAGCTTGTTCGGGACAGGGGTCGCCGGGGAGCTGTTTTTT.

The chain carries TRBV4-2 and TRBJ2-7; D gene uncertain. The V gene's germline CDR1 is LGHNA and CDR2 YNFKEQ. CDR3 size: 15 residues. Trimming removed 0 bases at V and 2 bases at J, with 11 bases between. CDR3 nucleotide sequence: TGTGCCAGCAGCCAAGATTTTCACAGTACCTACGAGCAGTACTTC. Translating gives CASSQDFHSTYEQYF.

The genes are TRBV7-2 and TRBJ1-1; 7 bases fit TRBD1. Germline values: CDR1 SGHTA, CDR2 FQGNSA. Germline trimming cut 5 bases from V and 0 bases from J; bases unmatched to any gene: 12. This CDR3 has 17 residues. The CDR3 DNA follows: TGTGCCAGCAGCCTTCAGCGAGGGGGCACCATGAACACTGAAGCTTTCTTT. Its protein product is CASSLQRGGTMNTEAFF.

The J gene is TRBJ2-1, the V gene TRBV9; weak D call: TRBD2 (5 bases). This CDR3 comprises 14 residues. The V gene's germline CDR1 is SGDLS and CDR2 YYNGEE. Trimming removed 1 base at V and 6 bases at J, with 11 bases between. The CDR3 nucleotides read TGTGCCAGCAGCGTATTTAGGGAGTTCAATGAGCAGTTCTTC. Its translation: CASSVFREFNEQFF.

A note on this clone: This CDR3 is also generated by other DNA sequences in the sample. The DNA of the CDR3 is TGCGCCAGCAGCTCACGTGGAGCGGGAGGGGTAGAGACCCAGTACTTC. This translates into CASSSRGAGGVETQYF. The V gene is TRBV5-1, the J gene TRBJ2-5; 10 bases align to TRBD2. The CDR3 runs to 16 residues. In germline, CDR1 is SGHRS, CDR2 YFSETQ. V lost 3 bases and J lost 4; bases outside the gene matches: 9.

The sample holds a few counts of this clone. The gene calls are TRBV5-4 and TRBJ2-7; the match to TRBD1 covers 9 bases. The CDR3 has 15 amino acids. Germline-derived CDR1 and CDR2 are SGHNT and YYREEE (reference sequence). The trim removed 0 bases at V and 2 bases at J, leaving 3 bases unmatched. DNA of the CDR3: TGTGCCAGCAGCTTGGAAGGGACAGGGACCTACGAGCAGTACTTC. Translated, it gives CASSLEGTGTYEQYF. The full variable domain, with the rest looked up from reference TRBV5-4 and TRBJ2-7, is ETGVTQSPTHLIKTRGQQVTLRCSSQSGHNTVSWYQQALGQGPQFIFQYYREEENGRGNFPPRFSGLQFPNYSSELNVNALELDDSALYLCASSLEGTGTYEQYFGPGTRLTVT.

The V and J genes are TRBV30 and TRBJ1-4; D is perhaps TRBD1 (6 bases). Germline CDR1 reads GTSNPN; CDR2 reads SVGIG (reference sequence). Trimming pared 2 bases from V and 7 bases from J, leaving 11 bases between. There are 13 residues in the CDR3. CDR3 sequence: CAWSPQGPEKLFF. CDR3 nucleotide sequence: TGTGCCTGGAGTCCTCAGGGGCCTGAAAAACTGTTTTTT.

This clone showed up just a few times. The rearrangement links TRBV7-2 to TRBJ1-1, with a weak D call TRBD1 (6 bases). The V gene lost 5 bases and the J gene lost 4 bases, with 14 bases spanning the gap. The CDR3 consists of 14 residues. Germline V gene data show CDR1 as SGHTA and CDR2 as FQGNSA. The CDR3 reads CASSATGLSTEAFF. CDR3 in DNA: TGTGCCAGCAGCGCAACAGGGTTAAGCACTGAAGCTTTCTTT. Using reference TRBV7-2 and TRBJ1-1 for the parts outside the CDR3, the full variable domain is GAGVSQSPSNKVTEKGKDVELRCDPISGHTALYWYRQSLGQGLEFLIYFQGNSAPDKSGLPSDRFSAERTGGSVSTLTIQRTQQEDSAVYLCASSATGLSTEAFFGQGTRLTVV.

The chain uses TRBV5-5 and TRBJ2-7; weak D call: TRBD1 (5 bases). Germline-derived CDR1 and CDR2 are SGHKS and YYEKEE (reference sequence). V was clipped by 4 bases and J by 2 bases, with 19 bases between them. The CDR3 is 16 residues long. The CDR3 is CASSPQSVQGAYEQYF. CDR3 nucleotides: TGTGCCAGCAGCCCCCAGTCCGTGCAGGGCGCCTACGAGCAGTACTTC.

This chain connects TRBV7-9 to TRBJ2-1; D is unresolved. Trimming removed 1 base at V and 0 bases at J, with 4 bases between. CDR1 is SEHNR, CDR2 FQNEAQ, per germline (reference sequence). CDR3 length equals 14 residues. CDR3 loop: CASSLESSYNEQFF. CDR3 DNA: TGTGCCAGCAGCTTAGAGAGCTCCTACAATGAGCAGTTCTTC.

This chain connects TRBV5-1 to TRBJ2-1; perhaps TRBD2 as D (5 bases). CDR3 length: 17 amino acids. Germline values: CDR1 SGHRS, CDR2 YFSETQ. The V end was cut by 0 bases, the J end by 5 bases, with 18 bases between. The CDR3 sequence is CASSLASGGGLNNEQFF. The CDR3 nucleotides are TGCGCCAGCAGCTTGGCCTCTGGTGGAGGACTGAACAATGAGCAGTTCTTC.

The rearrangement joins TRBV2 to TRBJ2-1, with TRBD2 identical over 12 bases. Germline V lookup: CDR1 SNHLY, CDR2 FYNNEI. V trimming: 7 bases; J trimming: 2 bases; junction bases outside the gene matches: 6. The CDR3 has 16 amino acids. The CDR3 sequence: CASNGGLAGPYNEQFF. DNA for the CDR3: TGTGCCAGCAACGGCGGACTAGCGGGACCCTACAATGAGCAGTTCTTC.

J is TRBJ2-5 and V is TRBV5-1; 8 nucleotides agree with TRBD1. The CDR3 is 15 residues long. V lost 4 bases and J lost 3; bases outside the gene matches: 8. CDR1 is SGHRS and CDR2 is YFSETQ in the germline V gene. CDR3 sequence (DNA): TGCGCCAGCAGCCCTGCGACAGGGGTTAAAGAGACCCAGTACTTC. This sequence encodes CASSPATGVKETQYF.

The gene calls are TRBV6-6 and TRBJ2-5; D gene unclear. V lost 5 bases and J 3 bases, leaving 4 bases between the germline ends. This CDR3 region has 11 residues. Germline loops: CDR1 MNHNY, CDR2 SVGAGI (reference sequence). The CDR3 here is CASSREETQYF. The CDR3 DNA reads TGTGCCAGCAGTCGGGAAGAGACCCAGTACTTC.

The chain couples TRBV19 to TRBJ2-1, with TRBD2 matching over 7 bases. The V gene end was trimmed by 1 base and the J gene end by 6 bases; junction bases not matched to a gene: 9. The CDR3 consists of 16 residues. CDR1 is LNHDA and CDR2 is SQIVND in the germline V gene (reference sequence). CDR3 protein: CASSIAPSGPLNEQFF. As DNA, the CDR3 is TGTGCCAGTAGTATAGCTCCTAGCGGCCCCCTCAATGAGCAGTTCTTC.

The chain has TRBV9 and TRBJ2-7; D possibly corresponds to TRBD2 (5 bases). V was clipped by 0 bases and J by 1 base, with 11 bases between them. The V gene's germline CDR1 is SGDLS and CDR2 YYNGEE. The length of the CDR3 is 15 residues. The CDR3 here is CASSVGALESYEQYF. DNA of the CDR3: TGTGCCAGCAGCGTAGGGGCACTAGAGTCCTACGAGCAGTACTTC.

The chain carries TRBV19 and TRBJ2-1, with D possibly matching TRBD2 (6 bases). The CDR3 extends over 14 amino acids. The V and J ends lost 6 bases and 4 bases respectively, with 13 bases between them. Per germline, CDR1 LNHDA and CDR2 SQIVND (reference sequence). CDR3 in DNA: TGTGCCAGTAGCCTTGGCGGGATTTACAATGAGCAGTTCTTC. This gives the protein CASSLGGIYNEQFF.

V usage is TRBV19 and J usage is TRBJ1-4, with D maybe TRBD1 (6 bases). Looked up from germline, CDR1 is LNHDA and CDR2 is SQIVND (reference sequence). This CDR3 comprises 14 residues. V lost 6 bases to trimming and J lost 15 bases, with 23 bases between them. The CDR3 region is CASSPWDKQERVFF. CDR3 sequence (DNA): TGTGCCAGTAGCCCCTGGGACAAACAGGAGAGAGTGTTTTTT.

In this sample, this clone turned up once. The CDR3: CSAFRDRLPLGAFF. The CDR3 DNA is TGCAGCGCCTTCCGGGACAGACTCCCCTTAGGAGCTTTCTTT. This chain uses TRBV29-1 with TRBJ1-1, with 7 bases aligning to TRBD1. Germline V gene lookup returns CDR1 SQVTM and CDR2 ANQGSEA. The ends lost 7 bases at V and 10 bases at J; junction bases unmatched: 18. There are 14 residues in the CDR3.

This chain joins TRBV6-4 and TRBJ2-7; 13 positions agree with TRBD2. The CDR3 length is 14 residues. V shed 3 bases and J 5 bases; nucleotides not matched to a gene: 1. Germline assignment: CDR1 MRHNA and CDR2 SNTAGT. In nucleotides, the CDR3 is TGTGCCAGCAGTGAACTAGCGGGGGGGAACGAGCAGTACTTC. It specifies CASSELAGGNEQYF.

This rearrangement joins TRBV7-2 to TRBJ1-4; D is possibly TRBD1 (5 bases). This CDR3 has 14 residues. Trimming left V 5 bases short and J 7 bases short, with 14 bases between. CDR1 and CDR2 (germline): SGHTA, FQGNSA. The CDR3 sequence: CASSPRYGGEKLFF. CDR3 coding DNA: TGTGCCAGCAGCCCCCGATACGGGGGTGAAAAACTGTTTTTT. Drawing the rest from reference TRBV7-2 and TRBJ1-4, the complete variable domain is GAGVSQSPSNKVTEKGKDVELRCDPISGHTALYWYRQSLGQGLEFLIYFQGNSAPDKSGLPSDRFSAERTGGSVSTLTIQRTQQEDSAVYLCASSPRYGGEKLFFGSGTQLSVL.

This clone was seen more than once but under ten times. The chain couples TRBV19 to TRBJ2-1; TRBD1 aligns across 8 bases. The length of the CDR3 is 14 residues. The V gene's germline CDR1 is LNHDA and CDR2 SQIVND (reference sequence). V lost 7 bases and J lost 7; bases outside the gene matches: 9. CDR3 amino acids: CASTSGGFVNEQFF. DNA of the CDR3: TGTGCCAGTACCTCAGGGGGCTTCGTGAATGAGCAGTTCTTC.

The rearrangement links TRBV28 to TRBJ2-4; TRBD1 aligns across 9 bases. Trimming took 6 bases from V and 4 from J; bases not matched to a gene: 4. The CDR3 covers 14 residues. The germline gives CDR1 MDHEN, CDR2 SYDVKM. As DNA, the CDR3 is TGTGCCAGCAGCCCCGGGACAGGGAAAAACATTCAGTACTTC. Amino acids: CASSPGTGKNIQYF. The variable domain in full, completed from reference TRBV28 and TRBJ2-4, reads DVKVTQSSRYLVKRTGEKVFLECVQDMDHENMFWYRQDPGLGLRLIYFSYDVKMKEKGDIPEGYSVSREKKERFSLILESASTNQTSMYLCASSPGTGKNIQYFGAGTRLSVL.

This chain joins TRBV6-1 and TRBJ2-2; D may be TRBD2 (5 bases). Germline-derived CDR1 and CDR2 are MNHNS and SASEGT. This CDR3 contains 16 residues. V lost 4 bases and J 1 base, leaving 13 bases between the germline ends. Here the CDR3 reads CASSGNRDMNTGELFF. The CDR3 DNA is TGTGCCAGCAGTGGGAACCGGGATATGAACACCGGGGAGCTGTTTTTT.

The chain uses TRBV7-3 and TRBJ1-1; D gene unclear. CDR3 size: 15 residues. Germline V gives CDR1 SGHTA, CDR2 FQGTGA. Deletions cut 5 bases from V and 1 base from J, with 14 bases between. The CDR3 DNA reads as TGTGCCAGCAGCCGGTCCGGAGGGTGGAACACTGAAGCTTTCTTT. Protein sequence: CASSRSGGWNTEAFF.

This chain links TRBV9 with TRBJ1-5, with unresolved D. The V gene lost 3 bases and the J gene lost 4 bases, with 11 bases spanning the gap. The CDR3 runs 14 residues. Germline CDR1 reads SGDLS; CDR2 reads YYNGEE. CDR3 sequence: CASSGTGGNQPQHF. The DNA for the CDR3 is TGTGCCAGCAGCGGAACTGGAGGGAATCAGCCCCAGCATTTT.